The present entry profiles one TCR beta chain with its context. Its antigen is as yet unknown. Sequencing used immunoSEQ multiplex PCR; TCRdb keeps in-frame clones, though not all of them. This sample has some 71,000 clones, with over 80% found just once. These data belong to a study of OX40 agonist ivuxolimab in advanced cancers. The overall study: One hepatocellular carcinoma and a couple of cutaneous melanoma patients partially responded.

Study conclusions and caveats: Determination of antigen specificity was not performed for the expanded peripheral T cells.

Sequenced here: CD4+ or CD8+ T cells sorted from blood, sampled in a trial of the OX40 agonist ivuxolimab. The TCR was taken from an adult with an advanced solid tumor such as melanoma, head and neck, liver or kidney cancer.

In nucleotides, the CDR3 is TGTGCCAGCACTCCACAGGGTATCTACGAGCAGTACTTC. This sequence encodes CASTPQGIYEQYF. The J gene is TRBJ2-7, the V gene TRBV27, with D perhaps matching TRBD1 (6 bases). This CDR3 spans 13 amino acids. The V gene's germline CDR1 is MNHEY and CDR2 SMNVEV (reference sequence). V lost 7 bases and J 3 bases, leaving 13 bases between the germline ends.